This TCR beta chain was identified in a study of cytomegalovirus exposure and HLA in healthy donors. Primers included in the PCR were 60 Vbeta and 13 Jbeta primers. The method was immunoSEQ multiplex PCR; TCRdb's version includes in-frame clones alone and lacks a portion of them. The profile shows some 150,000 clones, 75% of them singletons. Input material: PBMCs. The clonotype comes from a man aged 25 to 40 in good health and CMV-seronegative.

In DNA, the CDR3 is TGTGCCAGCAGCTTAGCCCCAGGGGACTCTGGAAACACCATATATTTT. This gives the protein CASSLAPGDSGNTIYF. The chain has TRBV7-9 and TRBJ1-3, with D perhaps TRBD1 (6 bases). Germline V lookup: CDR1 SEHNR, CDR2 FQNEAQ (reference sequence). V was cut by 0 bases and J by 0 bases, with 9 bases left in between. The CDR3 runs to 16 residues.